These 16 T cell receptor beta chains came from one sample sequenced in a study of T cells in Graves' hyperthyroidism and ophthalmopathy. It was RNA transcripts that yielded the amplified TCR beta CDR3 regions. First-round RT-PCR of the TCR CDR3 relied on the HTBI primer set. TCRdb independently ran MiXCR on the multiplex PCR reads; one entry per CDR3 protein. Among a few hundred thousand distinct CDR3 sequences listed, roughly 18% were seen once. Sequenced material: blood. Receptor source: a man younger than 30 with Graves' ophthalmopathy.

This clonotype was counted at least ten times. The chain employs TRBV5-1 and TRBJ2-1; 9 bases map to TRBD1. The germline V gene has CDR1 SGHRS and CDR2 YFSETQ. The CDR3 totals 20 residues. With 4 bases clipped from V and 5 bases from J, the junction kept 22 bases outside the gene matches. The CDR3 DNA reads TGCGCCAGCAGCCCGCCATTCCGGGACAGGGTTCCCTCGGGGCACAATGAGCAGTTCTTC. Translated: CASSPPFRDRVPSGHNEQFF. Supplemented by reference TRBV5-1 and TRBJ2-1, the full variable domain reads KAGVTQTPRYLIKTRGQQVTLSCSPISGHRSVSWYQQTPGQGLQFLFEYFSETQRNKGNFPGRFSGRQFSNSRSEMNVSTLELGDSALYLCASSPPFRDRVPSGHNEQFFGPGTRLTVL.

The gene calls are TRBV7-2 and TRBJ1-5, with D perhaps TRBD1 (6 bases). Germline V gene lookup returns CDR1 SGHTA and CDR2 FQGNSA. The CDR3 runs to 15 residues. V lost 5 bases and J lost 1, with 12 bases in between. The CDR3 region has the DNA TGTGCCAGCAGCCATACGCAGGGGAGCAATCAGCCCCAGCATTTT. Translation gives CASSHTQGSNQPQHF.

This clonotype showed up many times. The chain uses TRBV11-3 and TRBJ2-1, with a weak D call TRBD2 (6 bases). The V gene lost 6 bases and the J gene lost 7 bases, with 10 bases spanning the gap. CDR1 SGHNT and CDR2 YENEEA come from the germline V gene. The CDR3 totals 12 residues. The CDR3 loop is CASSGGGNEQFF. As DNA, the CDR3 is TGTGCCAGCAGTGGAGGAGGGAATGAGCAGTTCTTC.

This clonotype was recorded many times. The chain is built from TRBV4-1 and TRBJ2-3; the D is unclear. This CDR3 has 15 amino acids. CDR1 is MGHRA, CDR2 YSYEKL, per germline. V lost 7 bases, J lost 2 bases, and 16 bases lay in between. The CDR3 spells CASNFLGGFTDTQYF. The CDR3 DNA is TGCGCCAGCAACTTCCTTGGTGGGTTCACAGATACGCAGTATTTT.

This clonotype was picked up a small number of times. V usage is TRBV29-1 and J usage is TRBJ2-3, with TRBD2 identical over 15 bases. The CDR3 is 14 amino acids. Looked up from germline, CDR1 is SQVTM and CDR2 is ANQGSEA. Germline trimming cut 6 bases from V and 9 bases from J; bases unmatched to any gene: 7. The CDR3 spells CSVSGTSGGLTQYF. The CDR3 region has the DNA TGCAGCGTATCCGGGACTAGCGGGGGGTTAACGCAGTATTTT.

V gene TRBV28 combines with J gene TRBJ2-6, with D unresolved. Per the germline V gene, CDR1 is MDHEN and CDR2 is SYDVKM. This CDR3 comprises 14 residues. Trimming removed 6 bases at V and 0 bases at J, with 6 bases between. The CDR3 loop reads CASSRRSGANVLTF. CDR3 nucleotides: TGTGCCAGCAGCCGACGCTCTGGGGCCAACGTCCTGACTTTC.

This clonotype was picked up a small number of times. The chain has TRBV11-2 and TRBJ1-1, with a weak D call TRBD1 (6 bases). CDR1 SGHAT and CDR2 FQNNGV come from the germline V gene. V was cut by 2 bases and J by 3 bases, with 13 bases left in between. The CDR3 extends over 15 amino acids. The CDR3 is CASSLRGGDDTEAFF. CDR3 bases: TGTGCCAGCAGCTTAAGGGGGGGGGACGACACTGAAGCTTTCTTT.

This clonotype has a count of ten or more. The chain carries TRBV2 and TRBJ2-1, with 11 bases that match TRBD1. CDR1 is SNHLY and CDR2 is FYNNEI in the germline V gene. The CDR3 covers 16 residues. Unmatched junction bases numbered 0, after V lost 0 bases and J lost 2 bases. DNA of the CDR3: TGTGCCAGCAGTGAAGCGGGACAGGGGGCCTACAATGAGCAGTTCTTC. Its protein is CASSEAGQGAYNEQFF.

The chain is built from TRBV7-8 and TRBJ2-5; TRBD2 matches 13 bases. Germline trimming cut 5 bases from V and 7 bases from J; bases unmatched to any gene: 10. CDR1 is SGHVS and CDR2 is FQNEAQ in the germline V gene. CDR3 length equals 16 residues. As DNA, the CDR3 is TGTGCCAGCAGCCTCCGGACTAGCGGGGGCCTCGGGACCCAGTACTTC. Protein: CASSLRTSGGLGTQYF.

The table lists this clonotype with many counts. The chain recombines TRBV6-1 with TRBJ2-7, with TRBD2 as a possible D gene (6 bases). The germline gives CDR1 MNHNS, CDR2 SASEGT. The CDR3 covers 13 residues. V was trimmed by 6 bases and J by 0 bases, leaving 9 bases between them. The CDR3 DNA is TGTGCCAGCAGAACGGGGGTCTCCTACGAGCAGTACTTC. Protein sequence: CASRTGVSYEQYF.

This clonotype was counted ten times or more. The chain uses TRBV7-9 and TRBJ2-3; D not resolved. From germline, CDR1 is SEHNR and CDR2 FQNEAQ (reference sequence). The CDR3 sequence is 13 residues long. V was cut by 3 bases and J by 1 base, with 5 bases left in between. CDR3 DNA: TGTGCCAGCAGCTTTGACGGCACAGATACGCAGTATTTT. This gives the protein CASSFDGTDTQYF.

In its sample, this clonotype was seen many times. The chain recombines TRBV7-3 with TRBJ2-3; 7 positions agree with TRBD1. CDR1 and CDR2 from the germline V gene are SGHTA and FQGTGA. Losses at the gene ends were 5 bases for V and 4 bases for J; bases not matched to a gene: 12. The CDR3 contains 16 residues. The CDR3 DNA is TGTGCCAGCAGCCTACGTCGGGACAGCTCCCCAGATACGCAGTATTTT. Protein product: CASSLRRDSSPDTQYF.

This clonotype was observed a few times. V gene TRBV5-1 combines with J gene TRBJ1-4; D is uncertain. The CDR3 contains 14 residues. Germline V CDR1 and CDR2: SGHRS, YFSETQ. V was clipped by 0 bases and J by 6 bases, with 9 bases between them. CDR3 residues: CASSLEPSDEKLFF. The CDR3 coding sequence is TGCGCCAGCAGCTTGGAACCGTCTGATGAAAAACTGTTTTTT.

The chain employs TRBV6-2 or TRBV6-3 and TRBJ1-2, with TRBD1 identical over 9 bases. CDR1 and CDR2 (germline): MNHEY, SVGEGT. This CDR3 region has 13 residues. With 8 bases clipped from V and 5 bases from J, the junction kept 6 bases outside the gene matches. CDR3 in DNA: TGTGCCAGCGGACAGGGGACTCCATATGGCTACACCTTC. It encodes CASGQGTPYGYTF.

The rearrangement links TRBV5-4 to TRBJ2-1; 9 bases are shared with TRBD1. This CDR3 is built from 16 residues. V gave up 4 bases and J gave up 5 bases; unmatched junction bases: 10. Germline CDR1 reads SGHNT; CDR2 reads YYREEE (reference sequence). CDR3 bases: TGTGCCAGCAGCCCGGGGAGGACAGGGGCAGACAATGAGCAGTTCTTC. Translation gives CASSPGRTGADNEQFF.

This clonotype was counted at least ten times. The J gene is TRBJ2-2, the V gene TRBV12-3 or TRBV12-4; 7 bases are shared with TRBD1. Trimming took 6 bases from V and 3 from J; bases not matched to a gene: 7. The CDR3 sequence is 15 residues long. The CDR3 spells CASSARTGYTGELFF. The DNA of the CDR3 is TGTGCCAGCAGCGCCCGGACAGGTTACACCGGGGAGCTGTTTTTT.